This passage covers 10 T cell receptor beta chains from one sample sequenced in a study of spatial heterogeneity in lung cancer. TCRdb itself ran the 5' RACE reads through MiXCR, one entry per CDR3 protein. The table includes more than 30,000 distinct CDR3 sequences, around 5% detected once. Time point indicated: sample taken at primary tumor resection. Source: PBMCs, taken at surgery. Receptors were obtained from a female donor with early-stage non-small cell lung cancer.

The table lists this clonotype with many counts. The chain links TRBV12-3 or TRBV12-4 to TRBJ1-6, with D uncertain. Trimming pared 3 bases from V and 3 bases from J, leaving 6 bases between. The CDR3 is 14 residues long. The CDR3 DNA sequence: TGTGCCAGCAGTTTCTGGGGCTATAATTCACCCCTCCACTTT. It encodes CASSFWGYNSPLHF.

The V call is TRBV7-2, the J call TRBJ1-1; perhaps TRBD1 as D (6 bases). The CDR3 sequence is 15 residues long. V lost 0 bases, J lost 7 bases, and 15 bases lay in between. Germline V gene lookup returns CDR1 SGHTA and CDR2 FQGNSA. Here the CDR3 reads CASSLAPGANDEAFF. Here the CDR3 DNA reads TGTGCCAGCAGCTTAGCGCCGGGGGCAAATGATGAAGCTTTCTTT.

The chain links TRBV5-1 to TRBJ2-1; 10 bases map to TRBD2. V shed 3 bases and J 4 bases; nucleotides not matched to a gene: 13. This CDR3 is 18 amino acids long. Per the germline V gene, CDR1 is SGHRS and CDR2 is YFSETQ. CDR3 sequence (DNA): TGCGCCAGCAGCTCACCCCGAAGCGGGGGGGTATATTACAATGAGCAGTTCTTC. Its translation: CASSSPRSGGVYYNEQFF.

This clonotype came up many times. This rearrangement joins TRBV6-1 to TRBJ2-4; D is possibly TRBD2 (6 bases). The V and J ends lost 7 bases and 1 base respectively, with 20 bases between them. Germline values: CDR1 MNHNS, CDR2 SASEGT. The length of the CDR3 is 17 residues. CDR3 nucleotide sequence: TGTGCCAGCACCCTCGTTCTGGTACGGGGGGCCAAAAACATTCAGTACTTC. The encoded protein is CASTLVLVRGAKNIQYF.

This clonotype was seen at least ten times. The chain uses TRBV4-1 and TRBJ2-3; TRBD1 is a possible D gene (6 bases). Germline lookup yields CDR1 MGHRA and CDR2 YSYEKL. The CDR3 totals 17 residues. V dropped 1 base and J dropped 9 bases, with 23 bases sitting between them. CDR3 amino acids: CASSQVGHPLPPGTQYF. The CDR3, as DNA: TGCGCCAGCAGCCAAGTGGGACATCCCCTCCCCCCAGGGACGCAGTATTTT.

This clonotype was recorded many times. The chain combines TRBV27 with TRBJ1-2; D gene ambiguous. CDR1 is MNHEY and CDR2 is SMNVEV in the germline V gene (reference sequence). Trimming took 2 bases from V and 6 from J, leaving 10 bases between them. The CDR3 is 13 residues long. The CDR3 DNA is TGTGCCAGCAGTTTAATGGGCGGGGATGGCTACACCTTC. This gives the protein CASSLMGGDGYTF.

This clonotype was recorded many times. The DNA for the CDR3 is TGTGCCAGCAGTTACTCGAGGGCAGGGCCGCAAGAGACCCAGTACTTC. It codes for CASSYSRAGPQETQYF. V and J are TRBV6-6 and TRBJ2-5, with D tentatively TRBD1 or TRBD2 (5 bases each). Germline V gene data show CDR1 as MNHNY and CDR2 as SVGAGI (reference sequence). CDR3 length equals 16 residues. The V end was cut by 0 bases, the J end by 2 bases, with 13 bases between.

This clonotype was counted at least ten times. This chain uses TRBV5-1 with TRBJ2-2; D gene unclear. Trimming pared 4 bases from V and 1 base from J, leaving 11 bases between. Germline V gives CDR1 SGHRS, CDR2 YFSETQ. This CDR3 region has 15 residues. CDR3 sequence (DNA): TGCGCCAGCAGCGGCCAATTCAGGAACACCGGGGAGCTGTTTTTT. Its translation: CASSGQFRNTGELFF.

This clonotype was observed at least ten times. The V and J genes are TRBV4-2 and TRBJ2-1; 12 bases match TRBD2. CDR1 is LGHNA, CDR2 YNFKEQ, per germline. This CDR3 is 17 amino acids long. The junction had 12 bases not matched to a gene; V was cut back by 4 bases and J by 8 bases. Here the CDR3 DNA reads TGTGCCAGCAGCCTGCACCTTTCTAGCGGGGGGGCGGATGAGCAGTTCTTC. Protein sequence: CASSLHLSSGGADEQFF.

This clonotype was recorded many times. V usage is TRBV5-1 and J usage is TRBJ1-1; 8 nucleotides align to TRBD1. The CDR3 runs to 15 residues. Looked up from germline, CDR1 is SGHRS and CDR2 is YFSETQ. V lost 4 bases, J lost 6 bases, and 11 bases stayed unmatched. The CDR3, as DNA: TGCGCCAGCAGCGTAGGGGTGTCAGGGGGCTCTGAAGCTTTCTTT. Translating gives CASSVGVSGGSEAFF.